This record covers a single T cell receptor beta chain. This record belongs to a study of blood T cells in healthy people across ages. Isolation recovered at least 7 million PBMCs from every sample. This CDR3 spans 16 amino acids. J lost 1 base, V lost 6 bases, and 7 bases had no gene match. CDR1 MNHEY and CDR2 SVGAGI come from the germline V gene. A J-beta primer mix and a sample-barcoded 5' primer were used in a second PCR of about 7 to 12 cycles. Every sample returned 2.5 million or more CDR3-containing paired-end reads. MiXCR, applied by TCRdb to the 5' RACE reads, yields one record per CDR3 protein. The data hold around 710,000 distinct CDR3 sequences, with around 46% observed a single time.

This clonotype was sampled from a woman in her fifties or sixties in good health. The source material was blood. V is TRBV6-5 and J is TRBJ2-3; TRBD2 aligns across 10 bases. This chain's CDR3 is CASSPRGLARTDTQYF. The CDR3 DNA reads TGTGCCAGCAGCCCTCGGGGACTAGCGCGCACAGATACGCAGTATTTT.